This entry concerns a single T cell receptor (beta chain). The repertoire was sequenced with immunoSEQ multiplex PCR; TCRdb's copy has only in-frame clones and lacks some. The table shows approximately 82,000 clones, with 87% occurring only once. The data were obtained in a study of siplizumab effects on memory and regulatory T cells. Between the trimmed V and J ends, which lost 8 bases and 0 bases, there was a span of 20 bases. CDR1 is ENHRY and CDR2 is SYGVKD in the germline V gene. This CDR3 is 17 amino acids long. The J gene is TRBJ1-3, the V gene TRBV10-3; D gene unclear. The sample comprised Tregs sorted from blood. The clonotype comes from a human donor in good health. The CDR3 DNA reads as TGTGCCATCTCGACCCCATTAGGGTATAGCTCTGGAAACACCATATATTTT. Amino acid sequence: CAISTPLGYSSGNTIYF.